This TCR beta chain was retrieved from a study of blood T cell repertoires in COVID-19. Study-level background: Whether acute or convalescent, the COVID-19 samples came from the United States, Italy and Spain. From T cells, B-cell-depleted T cells, or PBMCs came the material, which was cDNA or gDNA.

Deletions cut 4 bases from V and 7 bases from J, with 8 bases between. The CDR3 has 12 residues. Original handling: Estimates of nucleated cell counts were drawn from the amplification of reference gene primers. Method: immunoSEQ multiplex PCR; TCRdb's copy keeps in-frame clones and lacks some. V and J calls and clone size are as listed in that table; D and trimming were resolved from the DNA. The repertoire consists of tens of thousands of clones, with roughly nine tenths occurring once and the leading ten covering around 16%. Sequencing was done on a sample of peripheral blood. The V and J genes are TRBV12-3 or TRBV12-4 and TRBJ2-1, with a possible D match to TRBD1 (6 bases). The clonotype comes from a woman aged 25 to 39 in a cohort sampled during active COVID-19. CDR3 sequence: CASSSTGNEQFF. The CDR3 region has the DNA TGTGCCAGCAGTTCTACAGGGAATGAGCAGTTCTTC.